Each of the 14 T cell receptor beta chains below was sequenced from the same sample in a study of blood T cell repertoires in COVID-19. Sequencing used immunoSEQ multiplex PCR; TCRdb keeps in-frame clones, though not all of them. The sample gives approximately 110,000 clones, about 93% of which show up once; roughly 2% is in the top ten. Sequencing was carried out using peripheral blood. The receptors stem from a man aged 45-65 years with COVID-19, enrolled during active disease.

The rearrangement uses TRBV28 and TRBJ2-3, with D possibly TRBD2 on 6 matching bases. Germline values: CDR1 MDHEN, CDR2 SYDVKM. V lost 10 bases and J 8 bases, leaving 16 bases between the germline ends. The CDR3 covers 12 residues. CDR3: CATNSGAITQYF. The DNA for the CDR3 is TGTGCCACCAATAGCGGTGCTATTACGCAGTATTTT.

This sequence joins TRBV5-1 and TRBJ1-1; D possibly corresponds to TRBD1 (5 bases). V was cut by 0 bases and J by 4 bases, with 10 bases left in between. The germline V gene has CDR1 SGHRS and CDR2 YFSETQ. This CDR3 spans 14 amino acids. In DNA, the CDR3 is TGCGCCAGCAGCTTGGGTCAGGGAGGCACTGAAGCTTTCTTT. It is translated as CASSLGQGGTEAFF.

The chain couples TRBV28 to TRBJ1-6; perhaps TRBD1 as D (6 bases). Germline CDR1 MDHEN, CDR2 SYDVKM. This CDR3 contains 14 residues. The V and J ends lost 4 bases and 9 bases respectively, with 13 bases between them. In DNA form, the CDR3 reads TGTGCCAGCAGTTCGGGGGGGCGCATTTCACCCCTCCACTTT. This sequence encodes CASSSGGRISPLHF.

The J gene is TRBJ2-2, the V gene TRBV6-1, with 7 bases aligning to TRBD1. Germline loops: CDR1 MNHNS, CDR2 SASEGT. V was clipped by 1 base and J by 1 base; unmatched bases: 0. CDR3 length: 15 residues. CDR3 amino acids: CASSEGTGNTGELFF. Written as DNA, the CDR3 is TGTGCCAGCAGTGAAGGGACAGGGAACACCGGGGAGCTGTTTTTT.

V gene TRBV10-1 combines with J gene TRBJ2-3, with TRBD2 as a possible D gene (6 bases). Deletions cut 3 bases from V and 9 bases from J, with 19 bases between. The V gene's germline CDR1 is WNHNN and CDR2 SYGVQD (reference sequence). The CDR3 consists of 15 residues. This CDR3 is CASSDKIGGPPTQYF. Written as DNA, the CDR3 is TGCGCCAGCAGTGACAAAATCGGGGGACCCCCGACGCAGTATTTT.

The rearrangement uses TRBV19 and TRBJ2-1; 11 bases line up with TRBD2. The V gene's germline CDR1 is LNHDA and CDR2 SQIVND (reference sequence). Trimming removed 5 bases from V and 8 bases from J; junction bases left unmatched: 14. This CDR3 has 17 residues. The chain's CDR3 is CASSAGSGLAGGDEQFF. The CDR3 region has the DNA TGTGCCAGTAGTGCCGGCAGCGGCCTAGCGGGAGGCGATGAGCAGTTCTTC.

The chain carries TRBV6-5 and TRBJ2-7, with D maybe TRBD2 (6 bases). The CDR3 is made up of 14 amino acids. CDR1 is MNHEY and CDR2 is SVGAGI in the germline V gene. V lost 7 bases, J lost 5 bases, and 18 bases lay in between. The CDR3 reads CASTQRAGIDEQYV. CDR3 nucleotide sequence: TGTGCCAGCACCCAACGGGCGGGAATCGACGAGCAGTACGTC.

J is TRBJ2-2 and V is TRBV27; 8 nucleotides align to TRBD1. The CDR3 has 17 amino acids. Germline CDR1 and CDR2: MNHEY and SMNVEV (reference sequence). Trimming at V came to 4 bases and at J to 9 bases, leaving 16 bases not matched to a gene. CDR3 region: CASSSPQGTGAFRELFF. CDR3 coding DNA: TGTGCCAGCAGTTCTCCCCAAGGGACAGGCGCATTCCGGGAGCTGTTTTTT.

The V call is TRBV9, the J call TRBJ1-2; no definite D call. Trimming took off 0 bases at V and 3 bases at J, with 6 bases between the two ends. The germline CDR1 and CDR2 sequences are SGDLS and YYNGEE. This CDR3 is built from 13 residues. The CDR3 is CASSVGSDYGYTF. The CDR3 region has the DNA TGTGCCAGCAGCGTAGGCTCGGACTATGGCTACACCTTC.

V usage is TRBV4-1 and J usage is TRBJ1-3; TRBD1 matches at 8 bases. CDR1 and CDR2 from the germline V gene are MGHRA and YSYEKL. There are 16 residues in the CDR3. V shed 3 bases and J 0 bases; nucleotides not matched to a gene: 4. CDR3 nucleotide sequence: TGCGCCAGCAGCCAGGACAGGGCGGGCTCTGGAAACACCATATATTTT. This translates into CASSQDRAGSGNTIYF.

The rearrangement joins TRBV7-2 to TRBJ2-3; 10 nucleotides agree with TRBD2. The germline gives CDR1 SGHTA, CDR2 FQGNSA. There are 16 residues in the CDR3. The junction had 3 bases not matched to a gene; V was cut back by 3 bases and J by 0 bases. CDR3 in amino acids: CASSFKREGSTDTQYF. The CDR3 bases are TGTGCCAGCAGCTTTAAGCGGGAGGGTAGCACAGATACGCAGTATTTT.

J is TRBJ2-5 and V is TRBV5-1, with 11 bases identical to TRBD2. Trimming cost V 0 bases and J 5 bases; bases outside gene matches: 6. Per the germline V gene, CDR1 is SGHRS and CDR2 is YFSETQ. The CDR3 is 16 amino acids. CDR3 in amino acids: CASSLALASGRETQYF. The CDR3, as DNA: TGCGCCAGCAGCTTGGCCTTGGCTAGCGGGAGGGAGACCCAGTACTTC. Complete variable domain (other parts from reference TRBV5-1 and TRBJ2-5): KAGVTQTPRYLIKTRGQQVTLSCSPISGHRSVSWYQQTPGQGLQFLFEYFSETQRNKGNFPGRFSGRQFSNSRSEMNVSTLELGDSALYLCASSLALASGRETQYFGPGTRLLVL.

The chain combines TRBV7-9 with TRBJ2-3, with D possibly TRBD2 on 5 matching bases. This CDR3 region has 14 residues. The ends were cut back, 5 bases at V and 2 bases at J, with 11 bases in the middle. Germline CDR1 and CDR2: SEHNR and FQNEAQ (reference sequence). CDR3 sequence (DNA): TGTGCCAGCAGCCAAGGCGGGTACACAGATACGCAGTATTTT. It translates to CASSQGGYTDTQYF. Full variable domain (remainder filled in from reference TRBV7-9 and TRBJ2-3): DTGVSQNPRHKITKRGQNVTFRCDPISEHNRLYWYRQTLGQGPEFLTYFQNEAQLEKSRLLSDRFSAERPKGSFSTLEIQRTEQGDSAMYLCASSQGGYTDTQYFGPGTRLTVL.

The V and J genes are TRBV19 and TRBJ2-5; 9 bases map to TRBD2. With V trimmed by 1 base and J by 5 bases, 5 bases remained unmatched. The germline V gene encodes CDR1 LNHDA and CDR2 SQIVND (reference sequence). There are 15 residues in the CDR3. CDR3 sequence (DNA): TGTGCCAGTAGTATAGCCGCGGGAGGGCCGGAGACCCAGTACTTC. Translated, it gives CASSIAAGGPETQYF. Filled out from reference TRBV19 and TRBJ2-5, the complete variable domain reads DGGITQSPKYLFRKEGQNVTLSCEQNLNHDAMYWYRQDPGQGLRLIYYSQIVNDFQKGDIAEGYSVSREKKESFPLTVTSAQKNPTAFYLCASSIAAGGPETQYFGPGTRLLVL.